One T cell receptor (beta chain) is described in this entry. Antigen specificity is unknown. TCRdb's copy holds only in-frame clones and misses some; the assay was immunoSEQ multiplex PCR. The repertoire holds 55,000 to 80,000 clones, with 70% to 90% as singletons. Germline CDR1 and CDR2: MGHRA and YSYEKL. CDR3 size: 17 residues. Trimming at V came to 2 bases and at J to 5 bases, leaving 9 bases not matched to a gene. The data are from a study of OX40 agonist ivuxolimab in advanced cancers. Study as a whole: Age averaged 60 years (range about 20 to 80), and 82.7% were male.

Study outcomes and limitations: The authors did not determine the antigen specificity of the expanded peripheral T cells. The 0.1-3.0 mg/kg partial responders had among the lowest clonal expansion.

Sequenced material: CD4+ or CD8+ T cells sorted from blood, taken in a trial of the OX40 agonist ivuxolimab. The receptor comes from an adult with an advanced solid tumor such as melanoma, head and neck, liver or kidney cancer. The genes are TRBV4-1 and TRBJ2-1; 10 bases match TRBD2. CDR3 in amino acids: CASSQPFPSGRHNEQFF. CDR3 nucleotides: TGCGCCAGCAGCCAACCCTTTCCTAGCGGGAGACACAATGAGCAGTTCTTC.